This T cell receptor (beta chain) was sequenced for a study of shared clonotypes between healthy human individuals. Overall study results and limits: The study sampled only blood, and tissue repertoires likely differ. It was the non-shared clonotypes that had lower generation probabilities than clonotypes shared by all four donors. Naive subsets generally exceeded memory subsets in estimated richness.

Germline V gene data show CDR1 as SGHAT and CDR2 as FQNNGV. After removal of 5 bases from V and 5 bases from J, the junction contained 7 bases not matched to a gene. The length of the CDR3 is 17 residues. How the authors handled the data: With immunoSEQ giving junction-only sequences and no quality scores, filtering differed. Profiling relied on immunoSEQ multiplex PCR, and the TCRdb table lists in-frame clones only, not all of them. V and J calls and clone size are as listed in that table; D and trimming were resolved from the DNA. The sample includes a few million clones, 80% to 95% of them seen just once. In the case of this clone: The antigen is not known.

J is TRBJ2-1 and V is TRBV11-2, with 15 bases aligning to TRBD2. The sequencing input was naive CD4+ T cells from PBMCs. This sample's subset: CD45RA+ positively selected. This clonotype was sampled from a man between 18 and 35 years old in good health. Some clones in this sample may be carry-over from other donors' samples. The CDR3 sequence is CASSTRGLAGGHNEQFF. The CDR3 coding sequence is TGTGCCAGCAGCACTCGGGGACTAGCGGGAGGCCACAATGAGCAGTTCTTC.